Below, 16 T cell receptor beta chains from the same sample are listed, as sequenced in a study of T cells expressing NK-cell markers. TCRdb re-analyzed the 5' RACE reads; it lists each CDR3 protein once, without DNA. The listing contains 350,000 to 500,000 distinct CDR3 sequences. The sequenced material came from blood T cells: a sorted CD56 or NKG2C T cell subset, CD4+ or CD8+ T cells, or bulk PBMC T cells (not recorded which). Every receptor here comes from a woman aged 18 to 75 in good health.

The V and J genes are TRBV12-3 or TRBV12-4 and TRBJ2-3; TCRdb reports TRBD1, a call that lacks DNA to check it against. CDR3 length equals 15 residues. The chain's CDR3 is CASSPRTGSTDTQYF.

The chain uses TRBV5-1 and TRBJ2-7; no DNA is available, so the TRBD1 call from TCRdb remains unchecked. The germline V gene has CDR1 SGHRS and CDR2 YFSETQ. The CDR3 is 15 amino acids. CDR3: CASSLAVTGVHEQYF. Full variable domain (missing parts from reference TRBV5-1 and TRBJ2-7): KAGVTQTPRYLIKTRGQQVTLSCSPISGHRSVSWYQQTPGQGLQFLFEYFSETQRNKGNFPGRFSGRQFSNSRSEMNVSTLELGDSALYLCASSLAVTGVHEQYFGPGTRLTVT.

The chain combines TRBV7-9 with TRBJ2-7; absent DNA, TCRdb's TRBD2 call cannot be checked. The CDR3 extends over 11 amino acids. Germline V gene sequence: CDR1 SEHNR, CDR2 FQNEAQ (reference sequence). CDR3 sequence reads: CASSLGLVFDF.

This sequence joins TRBV7-2 and TRBJ1-5; no DNA is available, so the TRBD1 call from TCRdb remains unchecked. Germline CDR1 SGHTA, CDR2 FQGNSA. This CDR3 has 17 amino acids. This CDR3 is CASSFRGGTGDFQPQHF.

V is TRBV6-1 and J is TRBJ2-3; there is no DNA to check the TCRdb D call of TRBD2. The CDR3 length is 15 residues. The germline V gene has CDR1 MNHNS and CDR2 SASEGT. The CDR3 reads CASTQTSGGTDTQYF.

V and J are TRBV11-3 and TRBJ2-3; checking the TCRdb D call of TRBD1 is not possible without DNA. Germline V gene lookup returns CDR1 SGHNT and CDR2 YENEEA. CDR3 length: 15 residues. The CDR3 loop is CASSLSGQTLDTQYF.

This rearrangement joins TRBV4-1 to TRBJ2-5; TCRdb gives TRBD1 as the D gene, but with no DNA this cannot be confirmed. The CDR3 runs to 15 residues. The germline V gene has CDR1 MGHRA and CDR2 YSYEKL. CDR3: CASSQVGRGQETQYF.

The V call is TRBV12-3 or TRBV12-4, the J call TRBJ1-1; there is no DNA to check the TCRdb D call of TRBD1. This CDR3 is built from 17 residues. The CDR3 reads CASQTSRGESMNTEAFF.

The chain couples TRBV20-1 to TRBJ2-3; TCRdb gives TRBD2 as the D gene, but with no DNA this cannot be confirmed. Germline V gene data show CDR1 as DFQATT and CDR2 as SNEGSKA (reference sequence). The CDR3 is made up of 15 amino acids. The CDR3 is CSVGLAGRQQDTQYF.

The genes are TRBV12-3 or TRBV12-4 and TRBJ2-1; TCRdb designates TRBD1, a call that cannot be tested without DNA. CDR3 length: 14 residues. The CDR3: CASSAGTGIHEQFF.

The rearrangement uses TRBV5-1 and TRBJ2-5. The CDR3 length is 13 residues. Germline CDR1 is SGHRS and CDR2 is YFSETQ. The chain's CDR3 is CASSPRSRETQYF.

This rearrangement joins TRBV3-1 to TRBJ2-3. From germline, CDR1 is LGHDT and CDR2 YNNKEL (reference sequence). This CDR3 comprises 14 residues. This CDR3 reads CASSPQIGPDTQYF.

The chain joins TRBV28 to TRBJ2-5; the D call of TRBD1 rests on TCRdb alone, since no DNA is present to check it. Germline CDR1 is MDHEN and CDR2 is SYDVKM. The CDR3 runs 15 residues. This chain's CDR3 is CAINSVALGGETQYF.

The chain joins TRBV18 to TRBJ1-1; TCRdb lists TRBD1, though no DNA is available to test this call. The CDR3 is made up of 15 amino acids. CDR1 is KGHSH, CDR2 LQKENI, per germline. CDR3 residues: CASSPRQVGGTEAFF.

CDR3 sequence reads: CATSRVRGDYEQYF. The chain employs TRBV15 and TRBJ2-7; absent DNA, TCRdb's TRBD1 call cannot be checked. The germline V gene encodes CDR1 LNHNV and CDR2 YYDKDF (reference sequence). CDR3 length: 14 residues.

The chain is built from TRBV2 and TRBJ1-5; the TCRdb D gene call, TRBD1, has no DNA to confirm it. CDR3 length: 13 residues. Germline CDR1 is SNHLY and CDR2 is FYNNEI. CDR3: CASRQGAKQPQHF.